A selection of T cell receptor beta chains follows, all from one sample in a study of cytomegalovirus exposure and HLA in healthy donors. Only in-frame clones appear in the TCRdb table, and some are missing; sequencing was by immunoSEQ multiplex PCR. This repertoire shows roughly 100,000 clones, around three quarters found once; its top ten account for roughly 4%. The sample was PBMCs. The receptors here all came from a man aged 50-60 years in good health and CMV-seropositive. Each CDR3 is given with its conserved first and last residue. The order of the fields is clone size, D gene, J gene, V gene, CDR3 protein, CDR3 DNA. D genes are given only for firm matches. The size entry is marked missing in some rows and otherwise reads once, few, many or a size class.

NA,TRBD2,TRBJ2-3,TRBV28,CASSFGGSGEDTQYF,TGTGCCAGCAGTTTTGGCGGGAGTGGTGAAGATACGCAGTATTTT
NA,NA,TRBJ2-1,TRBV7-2,CASSLSFYNEQFF,TGTGCCAGCAGCTTGTCGTTTTACAATGAGCAGTTCTTC
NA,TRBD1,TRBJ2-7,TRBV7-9,CASSTGQGDSYEQYF,TGTGCCAGCAGCACGGGACAGGGGGACTCCTACGAGCAGTACTTC
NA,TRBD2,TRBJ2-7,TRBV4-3,CASSQDRLAGYEQYF,TGCGCCAGCAGCCAGGACCGGCTAGCGGGCTACGAGCAGTACTTC
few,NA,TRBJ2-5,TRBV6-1,CASSEEGVYQETQYF,TGTGCCAGCAGTGAAGAGGGGGTTTACCAAGAGACCCAGTACTTC
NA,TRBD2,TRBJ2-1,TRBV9,CASSVRVAGGSNEQFF,TGTGCCAGCAGCGTTAGGGTGGCGGGAGGATCGAATGAGCAGTTCTTC
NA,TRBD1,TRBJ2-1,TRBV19,CASSPWGRTGEGEQFF,TGTGCCAGTAGTCCCTGGGGGCGGACAGGGGAGGGTGAGCAGTTCTTC
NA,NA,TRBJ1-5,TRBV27,CASSSRDQPQHF,TGTGCCAGCAGTTCCAGGGATCAGCCCCAGCATTTT
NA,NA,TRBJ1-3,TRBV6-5,CASSYSVSSGNTIYF,TGTGCCAGCAGTTACTCAGTCAGCTCTGGAAACACCATATATTTT
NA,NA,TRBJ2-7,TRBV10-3,CAISEDRYSYEQYF,TGTGCCATCAGTGAGGACAGATACTCCTACGAGCAGTACTTC
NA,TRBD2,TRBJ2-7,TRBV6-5,CASSYSAGGPHEQYF,TGTGCCAGCAGTTACTCTGCGGGAGGGCCCCACGAGCAGTACTTC
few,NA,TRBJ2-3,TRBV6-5,CASSYSWGSPTDTQYF,TGTGCCAGCAGTTACTCTTGGGGCAGCCCCACAGATACGCAGTATTTT
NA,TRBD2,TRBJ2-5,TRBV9,CASSPGLAGEETQYF,TGTGCCAGCAGCCCCGGACTAGCGGGAGAGGAGACCCAGTACTTC
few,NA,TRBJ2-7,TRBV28,CASSTPGDEQYF,TGTGCCAGCAGTACCCCAGGGGACGAGCAGTACTTC
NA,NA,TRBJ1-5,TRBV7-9,CASSLDSSNQPQHF,TGTGCCAGCAGCTTGGACAGCAGCAATCAGCCCCAGCATTTT
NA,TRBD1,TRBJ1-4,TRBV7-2,CASSLGGQGGNEKLFF,TGTGCCAGCAGCTTGGGGGGACAGGGAGGTAATGAAAAACTGTTTTTT
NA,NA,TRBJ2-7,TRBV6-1,CASSSSVTVYEQYF,TGTGCCAGCTCCTCCTCAGTCACAGTCTACGAGCAGTACTTC
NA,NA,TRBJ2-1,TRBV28,CASSLSGRGLLEQFF,TGTGCCAGCAGTTTATCGGGCAGGGGTCTCCTGGAGCAGTTCTTC
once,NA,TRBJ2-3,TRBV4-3,CASSQESSGASTDTQYF,TGCGCCAGCAGCCAAGAATCGTCGGGAGCCAGCACAGATACGCAGTATTTT
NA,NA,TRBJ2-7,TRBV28,CASRVGQGRYEQYF,TGTGCCAGCAGGGTCGGGCAGGGCAGGTACGAGCAGTACTTC
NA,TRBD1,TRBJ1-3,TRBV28,CASSFPGGRRGNTIYF,TGTGCCAGCAGTTTCCCAGGGGGCAGGAGAGGAAACACCATATATTTT
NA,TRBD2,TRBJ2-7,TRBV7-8,CASRPTSGASYEQYF,TGTGCCAGCAGGCCGACTAGCGGGGCATCCTACGAGCAGTACTTC
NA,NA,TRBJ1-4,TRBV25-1,CASSLQGGGEKLFF,TGTGCCAGCAGTTTACAGGGCGGGGGTGAAAAACTGTTTTTT
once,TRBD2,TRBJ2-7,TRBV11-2,CASGLGLAAPDEQYF,TGTGCCAGCGGCTTAGGCCTAGCGGCCCCGGACGAGCAGTACTTC
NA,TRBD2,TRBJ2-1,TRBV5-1,CASSLASRGGRDYNEQFF,TGCGCCAGCAGCTTGGCCTCGCGGGGCGGGAGGGACTACAATGAGCAGTTCTTC
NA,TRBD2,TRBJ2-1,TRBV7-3,CASGPGLVSADEQFF,TGTGCCAGCGGCCCGGGACTAGTATCCGCCGATGAGCAGTTCTTC
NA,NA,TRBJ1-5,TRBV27,CASSFEAGHNQPQHF,TGTGCCAGCAGTTTCGAGGCAGGACACAATCAGCCCCAGCATTTT
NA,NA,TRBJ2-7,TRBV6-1,CASSEGRQAKQYF,TGTGCCAGCAGTGAAGGTCGGCAGGCTAAGCAGTACTTC
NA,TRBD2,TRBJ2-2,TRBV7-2,CASSPTSGRAEELFF,TGTGCCAGCAGCCCAACTAGCGGGAGGGCCGAGGAGCTGTTTTTT
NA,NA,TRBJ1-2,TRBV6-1,CASSEWDIDYGYTF,TGTGCCAGCAGTGAATGGGACATAGACTATGGCTACACCTTC
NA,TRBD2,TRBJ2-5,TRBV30,CAWSVGGGGETQYF,TGTGCCTGGAGTGTCGGGGGGGGCGGAGAGACCCAGTACTTC
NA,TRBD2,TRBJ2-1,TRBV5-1,CASSRPVTSGRGSYNEQFF,TGCGCCAGCAGCCGACCTGTGACTAGCGGGAGGGGCTCCTACAATGAGCAGTTCTTC
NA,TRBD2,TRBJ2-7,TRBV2,CASSDGTSGGSSYEQYF,TGTGCCAGCAGTGACGGGACTAGCGGGGGGAGCTCCTACGAGCAGTACTTC
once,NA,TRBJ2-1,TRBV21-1,CASRGSGSDNEQFF,TGTGCCAGCAGGGGTAGCGGGAGCGACAATGAGCAGTTCTTC
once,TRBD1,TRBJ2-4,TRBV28,CATRTGGADIQYF,TGTGCCACCAGGACAGGGGGCGCGGACATTCAGTACTTC
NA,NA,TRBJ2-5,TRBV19,CASSMTGRETQYF,TGTGCCAGTAGTATGACAGGGAGGGAGACCCAGTACTTC
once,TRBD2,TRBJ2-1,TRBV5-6,CASSKRTSGSFSRLEQFF,TGTGCCAGCAGCAAGAGGACTAGCGGGAGCTTCTCCCGGCTTGAGCAGTTCTTC
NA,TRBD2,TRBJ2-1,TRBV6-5,CASSYSKFPSGSEQFF,TGTGCCAGCAGTTACTCGAAGTTTCCTAGCGGGAGCGAGCAGTTCTTC
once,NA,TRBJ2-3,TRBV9,CASTSPTGSASTDTQYF,TGTGCCAGCACTAGCCCCACAGGGTCCGCTAGCACAGATACGCAGTATTTT
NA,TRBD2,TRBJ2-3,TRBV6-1,CASSPGLGTDTQYF,TGTGCCAGCAGCCCGGGACTAGGCACAGATACGCAGTATTTT
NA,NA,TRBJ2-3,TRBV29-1,CSVRQAFSSTDTQYF,TGCAGCGTTAGGCAGGCTTTCTCTAGCACAGATACGCAGTATTTT
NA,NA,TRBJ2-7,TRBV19,CATGTGGGGYEQYF,TGTGCCACCGGGACCGGAGGGGGAGGGTACGAGCAGTACTTC
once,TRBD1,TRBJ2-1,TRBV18,CASSPRDRVSNEQFF,TGTGCCAGCTCACCACGGGACAGGGTCTCCAATGAGCAGTTCTTC
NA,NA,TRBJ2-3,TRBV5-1,CASSIWADTDTQYF,TGCGCCAGCAGCATCTGGGCAGACACAGATACGCAGTATTTT
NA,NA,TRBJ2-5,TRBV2,CASRDSGEPQYF,TGTGCCAGCAGGGACAGCGGGGAGCCCCAGTACTTC
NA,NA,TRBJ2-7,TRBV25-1,CASSENRATYEQYF,TGTGCCAGCAGTGAAAACAGGGCTACCTACGAGCAGTACTTC
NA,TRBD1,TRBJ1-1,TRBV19,CASRMTGGANTEAFF,TGTGCCAGTAGGATGACAGGGGGCGCGAACACTGAAGCTTTCTTT
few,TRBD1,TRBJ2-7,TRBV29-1,CSVETGGINEQYF,TGCAGCGTGGAGACAGGGGGGATCAACGAGCAGTACTTC
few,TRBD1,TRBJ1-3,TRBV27,CASSFLGGSGNTIYF,TGTGCCAGCAGTTTCCTAGGGGGCTCGGGAAACACCATATATTTT